Here is one T cell receptor (beta chain) with its context. Germline V CDR1 and CDR2: MNHEY, SMNVEV (reference sequence). CDR3 length: 13 amino acids. 5'RACE template switching with UMIs produced the TCR beta cDNA. TCRdb re-called the 5' RACE reads and gives one entry per CDR3 protein, without DNA. Here the sample table reports around 470,000 distinct CDR3 sequences. This sample was included in a study of T cells expressing NK-cell markers. J is TRBJ1-2 and V is TRBV27; no DNA is available, so the TRBD1 call from TCRdb remains unchecked. The TCR originated in a woman aged 50 to 60 in good health. Sequencing was done on a sample of blood T cells: a sorted CD56 or NKG2C T cell subset, CD4+ or CD8+ T cells, or bulk PBMC T cells (not recorded which). This CDR3 reads CASRTGQAAGYTF.